A single TCR beta chain is shown here with its context. Its antigen is not identified. Donors gave under 3 ml of blood apiece. The data derive from a study of monozygotic twins with inflammatory bowel disease. CDR1 LGHNA and CDR2 YNFKEQ come from the germline V gene. The CDR3 sequence is 15 residues long. Overall study results and limits: Comparison of concordant versus discordant twins revealed no difference in repertoire similarity, possibly due to limited power.

TCRdb re-analyzed the 5' RACE reads; it lists each CDR3 protein once, without DNA. The sample holds a few hundred thousand distinct CDR3 sequences. What was sequenced was blood. This TCR came from a human donor with ulcerative colitis or Crohn's disease, or a healthy co-twin of an affected twin (not recorded which). V is TRBV4-2 and J is TRBJ1-5; TCRdb names TRBD1, which stays unverified in the absence of DNA. The CDR3 is CASSQGWQGDQPQHF.